The next 17 T cell receptor beta chains were all read from a single sample in a study of spatial heterogeneity in lung cancer. A single record per CDR3 protein comes from TCRdb applying MiXCR to the 5' RACE reads. The sample lists over 10,000 distinct CDR3 sequences; roughly 13% were seen once. Time point in this sample: sample taken at primary tumor resection. Tumor, nontumor lung or frozen PBMC supplied whole RNA, sequenced without sorting. The sample in question was PBMCs, obtained at surgery. The source is a female donor with early-stage non-small cell lung cancer.

In its sample, this clonotype ranks as medium-sized. The chain couples TRBV12-3 or TRBV12-4 to TRBJ2-6; no firm D call. The CDR3 consists of 13 residues. The ends were cut back, 4 bases at V and 4 bases at J, with 5 bases in the middle. CDR3 protein: CASSSSGANVLTF. Written as DNA, the CDR3 is TGTGCCAGCAGTTCGTCCGGGGCCAACGTCCTGACTTTC.

This clonotype appeared many times. The J gene is TRBJ1-4, the V gene TRBV28; possibly TRBD1 for D (5 bases). There are 18 residues in the CDR3. From germline, CDR1 is MDHEN and CDR2 SYDVKM. Deletions cut 4 bases from V and 8 bases from J, with 26 bases between. The CDR3 nucleotides are TGTGCCAGCAGTTCCTGGGAGGGGCAGGGAACGGGAAAGGAAAAACTGTTTTTT. It codes for CASSSWEGQGTGKEKLFF.

This clonotype occurred many times. The chain links TRBV7-6 to TRBJ2-1; D gene ambiguous. Trimming pared 5 bases from V and 9 bases from J, leaving 11 bases between. Germline V lookup: CDR1 SGHVS, CDR2 FNYEAQ. The CDR3 contains 12 residues. CDR3 protein: CASSPRLSEQFF. The CDR3 DNA reads as TGTGCCAGCAGCCCCCGTTTGAGTGAGCAGTTCTTC.

By sample share, this clonotype is medium-sized. The V and J genes are TRBV29-1 and TRBJ1-2; TRBD1 might be the D (5 bases). The germline V gene has CDR1 SQVTM and CDR2 ANQGSEA. The V end was cut by 1 base, the J end by 2 bases, with 14 bases between. The CDR3 sequence is 15 residues long. This CDR3 reads CSVEGSGDLNYGYTF. The CDR3 bases are TGCAGCGTTGAAGGGTCCGGGGACCTCAACTATGGCTACACCTTC.

The chain joins TRBV19 to TRBJ2-1, with a tentative D call TRBD2 (6 bases). Deletions cut 1 base from V and 9 bases from J, with 16 bases between. Germline lookup yields CDR1 LNHDA and CDR2 SQIVND (reference sequence). The CDR3 extends over 15 amino acids. The CDR3 bases are TGTGCCAGTAGTATAGGGGGGGAGCCCCCGCGTGAGCAGTTCTTC. It translates to CASSIGGEPPREQFF.

This clonotype came up many times. J is TRBJ1-1 and V is TRBV28; possible D gene TRBD1, 5 bases. This CDR3 has 15 amino acids. V was trimmed by 3 bases and J by 3 bases, leaving 14 bases between them. Germline values: CDR1 MDHEN, CDR2 SYDVKM. The CDR3 DNA reads as TGTGCCAGCAGTTTTATCCCCCCCAGGGACACTGAAGCTTTCTTT. It translates to CASSFIPPRDTEAFF.

This clonotype was observed a handful of times. J is TRBJ1-1 and V is TRBV29-1; D is undetermined. V lost 6 bases to trimming and J lost 4 bases, with 15 bases between them. The CDR3 sequence is 13 residues long. CDR1 is SQVTM and CDR2 is ANQGSEA in the germline V gene. The DNA for the CDR3 is TGCAGCGTCGGCAGGACCGGGAGCACTGAAGCTTTCTTT. Its protein product is CSVGRTGSTEAFF.

This clonotype was detected many times. V usage is TRBV19 and J usage is TRBJ2-7; 7 bases align to TRBD1. The CDR3 is made up of 14 amino acids. Germline CDR1 and CDR2: LNHDA and SQIVND (reference sequence). J lost 0 bases, V lost 8 bases, and 7 bases had no gene match. The CDR3 DNA sequence: TGTGCCAGTTGTCGGGCAGGGGGCTCCTACGAGCAGTACTTC. It specifies CASCRAGGSYEQYF. Full variable domain (outside the CDR3, taken from reference TRBV19 and TRBJ2-7): DGGITQSPKYLFRKEGQNVTLSCEQNLNHDAMYWYRQDPGQGLRLIYYSQIVNDFQKGDIAEGYSVSREKKESFPLTVTSAQKNPTAFYLCASCRAGGSYEQYFGPGTRLTVT.

J is TRBJ2-2 and V is TRBV4-1; a possible D gene is TRBD2 (6 bases). The germline V and J ends were trimmed by 7 bases and 2 bases, with 17 bases remaining between them. Germline V gene data show CDR1 as MGHRA and CDR2 as YSYEKL. The CDR3 spans 16 residues. CDR3 sequence reads: CASTSGGTANTGELFF. The CDR3 region has the DNA TGCGCCAGCACCTCCGGAGGGACTGCTAACACCGGGGAGCTGTTTTTT.

This clonotype was seen repeatedly, ten times or more. The V and J genes are TRBV7-9 and TRBJ1-3, with 7 bases lining up with TRBD1. Germline CDR1 and CDR2: SEHNR and FQNEAQ (reference sequence). V dropped 5 bases and J dropped 6; count of bases not matched to a gene: 10. CDR3 length: 15 residues. The CDR3 is CASSANRQGTNTIYF. The CDR3 coding sequence is TGTGCCAGCAGCGCTAATCGACAGGGAACAAACACCATATATTTT.

This chain links TRBV14 with TRBJ2-3; no firm D call. Per the germline V gene, CDR1 is SGHDN and CDR2 is FVKESK. The CDR3 is made up of 13 amino acids. The V end lost 1 base, the J end lost 3 bases, and 5 bases lay between the germline ends. The CDR3 bases are TGTGCCAGCAGCCAAGTTCATACAGATACGCAGTATTTT. Its translation is CASSQVHTDTQYF.

J is TRBJ2-7 and V is TRBV6-2 or TRBV6-3; TRBD2 matches 7 bases. This CDR3 region has 16 residues. V was clipped by 5 bases and J by 2 bases; unmatched bases: 12. The germline V gene has CDR1 MNHEY and CDR2 SVGEGT. CDR3 nucleotide sequence: TGTGCCAGCAGTCCCGCTAGCGGTCAAGGAGCCTACGAGCAGTACTTC. Translated: CASSPASGQGAYEQYF.

This clonotype was seen ten or more times. J is TRBJ2-2 and V is TRBV11-2; D gene unclear. The V end lost 5 bases, the J end lost 3 bases, and 10 bases lay between the germline ends. Germline V lookup: CDR1 SGHAT, CDR2 FQNNGV. The CDR3 has 14 amino acids. CDR3 coding DNA: TGTGCCAGCAGCCCGAGGCGTGACACCGGGGAGCTGTTTTTT. Translated: CASSPRRDTGELFF.

The rearrangement joins TRBV7-6 to TRBJ2-3; the D is unclear. CDR1 is SGHVS and CDR2 is FNYEAQ in the germline V gene. Trimming shortened V by 3 bases and J by 1 base, and 5 bases separated the two germline ends. This CDR3 is built from 13 residues. Written as DNA, the CDR3 is TGTGCCAGCAGCTTCCGGGGCACAGATACGCAGTATTTT. Amino acids: CASSFRGTDTQYF.

This clonotype was recorded at least ten times. J is TRBJ1-5 and V is TRBV2; 8 positions match TRBD1. This CDR3 comprises 14 residues. Germline V lookup: CDR1 SNHLY, CDR2 FYNNEI. After removal of 4 bases from V and 6 bases from J, the junction contained 5 bases not matched to a gene. CDR3 bases: TGTGCCAGCAGTGGGACAGGGTATGGTCAGCCCCAGCATTTT. This sequence encodes CASSGTGYGQPQHF. Drawing the rest from reference TRBV2 and TRBJ1-5, the complete variable domain is EPEVTQTPSHQVTQMGQEVILRCVPISNHLYFYWYRQILGQKVEFLVSFYNNEISEKSEIFDDQFSVERPDGSNFTLKIRSTKLEDSAMYFCASSGTGYGQPQHFGDGTRLSIL.

This clonotype came up a few times. DNA of the CDR3: TGCGCCAGCAGCCAATTATCCCTAGCGGGCAACAATGAGCAGTTCTTC. It yields the protein CASSQLSLAGNNEQFF. The chain carries TRBV4-3 and TRBJ2-1; 8 nucleotides agree with TRBD2. The CDR3 has 16 residues. J lost 5 bases, V lost 2 bases, and 8 bases had no gene match. Germline V gene data show CDR1 as LGHNA and CDR2 as YSLEER.

This clonotype has a count of ten or more. This chain joins TRBV3-1 and TRBJ1-6; a possible D gene is TRBD1 (5 bases). Germline CDR1 and CDR2: LGHDT and YNNKEL (reference sequence). The CDR3 length is 13 residues. V lost 4 bases to trimming and J lost 9 bases, with 10 bases between them. The CDR3 DNA follows: TGTGCCAGCAGCCTCGCGAGGGGTTCACCCCTCCACTTT. Translation gives CASSLARGSPLHF.